What follows are 21 T cell receptor beta chains derived from one specimen sequenced in a study of blood T cell repertoires in COVID-19 (dated by TCRdb to about 2020). Library preparation was by the immunoSEQ multiplex PCR assay. The table comes from immuneACCESS by way of TCRdb, which keeps in-frame sequences with V and J called. Part of the clones is missing from these tables; in studies checked, under half for an unresolved V gene and the rest for unknown reasons. For this sample the table gives 110,000 to 150,000 clones, of which 75% to 90% were detected only once. The top ten clonotypes cover 44% of the sample. The sample was peripheral blood. These receptors were obtained from a human donor in a cohort sampled during active COVID-19.

The gene calls are TRBV2 and TRBJ1-1; no clear D gene. This CDR3 is built from 13 residues. CDR1 SNHLY and CDR2 FYNNEI come from the germline V gene. V was shortened by 6 bases and J by 11 bases, with 19 bases between the two germline ends. CDR3 nucleotides: TGTGCCAGCAGGAGCGGGGATTCTCTTGGGGCTTTCTTT. Its protein is CASRSGDSLGAFF.

The V call is TRBV6-5, the J call TRBJ1-4, with unresolved D. This CDR3 is 13 amino acids long. Trimming shortened V by 0 bases and J by 7 bases, and 6 bases separated the two germline ends. The germline V gene has CDR1 MNHEY and CDR2 SVGAGI. The CDR3 sequence is CASSYSFGEKLFF. The CDR3 nucleotides read TGTGCCAGCAGTTACTCGTTCGGTGAAAAACTGTTTTTT.

This chain uses TRBV6-1 with TRBJ2-7; a possible D gene is TRBD1 (5 bases). Looked up from germline, CDR1 is MNHNS and CDR2 is SASEGT. Trimming shortened V by 1 base and J by 3 bases, and 13 bases separated the two germline ends. The CDR3 runs 15 residues. CDR3 loop: CASSEDQGPYYEQYF. As DNA, the CDR3 is TGTGCCAGCAGTGAAGACCAGGGTCCCTACTACGAGCAGTACTTC.

V usage is TRBV5-1 and J usage is TRBJ2-7; 7 bases align to TRBD1. Germline-derived CDR1 and CDR2 are SGHRS and YFSETQ. V dropped 0 bases and J dropped 4; count of bases not matched to a gene: 4. This CDR3 has 14 amino acids. DNA for the CDR3: TGCGCCAGCAGCTTGGGAGGGGGACAGTACGAGCAGTACTTC. Its translation is CASSLGGGQYEQYF.

The chain recombines TRBV25-1 with TRBJ1-2, with 7 bases fitting TRBD1. The CDR3 spans 13 residues. V dropped 7 bases and J dropped 7; count of bases not matched to a gene: 9. Germline loops: CDR1 MGHDK, CDR2 SYGVNS. CDR3 amino acids: CASKLTGVGGYTF. The CDR3 coding sequence is TGTGCCAGCAAACTAACAGGGGTTGGTGGCTACACCTTC.

The V gene is TRBV27, the J gene TRBJ1-1; possibly TRBD1 for D (5 bases). The CDR3 runs to 16 residues. CDR1 is MNHEY, CDR2 SMNVEV, per germline (reference sequence). The ends were cut back, 3 bases at V and 3 bases at J, with 17 bases in the middle. The CDR3 loop reads CASSFLRGGSYTEAFF. The CDR3, as DNA: TGTGCCAGCAGTTTTCTCCGCGGGGGGAGCTACACTGAAGCTTTCTTT.

The V gene is TRBV11-3, the J gene TRBJ2-1; D might be TRBD2 (5 bases). The CDR3 runs 15 residues. Germline V gene lookup returns CDR1 SGHNT and CDR2 YENEEA. Trimming stripped 1 base from V and 4 bases from J, with 11 bases between. In nucleotides, the CDR3 is TGTGCCAGCAGCTTAGGCGGAGGACTTTACAATGAGCAGTTCTTC. Its protein product is CASSLGGGLYNEQFF. The whole variable domain, filled in from reference TRBV11-3 and TRBJ2-1, reads EAGVVQSPRYKIIEKKQPVAFWCNPISGHNTLYWYLQNLGQGPELLIRYENEEAVDDSQLPKDRFSAERLKGVDSTLKIQPAELGDSAVYLCASSLGGGLYNEQFFGPGTRLTVL.

This chain joins TRBV28 and TRBJ2-1, with 10 bases that match TRBD2. V shed 6 bases and J 7 bases; nucleotides not matched to a gene: 9. In germline, CDR1 is MDHEN, CDR2 SYDVKM. This CDR3 comprises 15 residues. CDR3 in amino acids: CASSRAGGPRNEQFF. CDR3 nucleotides: TGTGCCAGCAGCAGAGCGGGAGGGCCTCGGAATGAGCAGTTCTTC.

The J gene is TRBJ1-5, the V gene TRBV7-2; TRBD1 aligns across 7 bases. The CDR3 extends over 16 amino acids. Per germline, CDR1 SGHTA and CDR2 FQGNSA. The V segment lost 1 base and the J segment 2 bases; nucleotides outside the gene matches: 5. CDR3 in DNA: TGTGCCAGCAGCTTAGGGGACAGTAACGGCAATCAGCCCCAGCATTTT. It yields the protein CASSLGDSNGNQPQHF.

V gene TRBV11-2 combines with J gene TRBJ2-2; 7 bases fit TRBD2. The CDR3 extends over 15 amino acids. Germline assignment: CDR1 SGHAT and CDR2 FQNNGV. V lost 3 bases and J lost 0; bases outside the gene matches: 1. CDR3 region: CASSFAGANTGELFF. The CDR3 DNA follows: TGTGCCAGCAGCTTCGCGGGAGCGAACACCGGGGAGCTGTTTTTT.

The chain couples TRBV5-5 to TRBJ2-5; the match to TRBD1 covers 9 bases. This CDR3 contains 17 residues. CDR1 is SGHKS and CDR2 is YYEKEE in the germline V gene (reference sequence). V was pared by 0 bases and J by 4 bases, with 10 bases of the junction left unmatched. The CDR3 reads CASSLGPGQGGRETQYF. The DNA for the CDR3 is TGTGCCAGCAGCTTGGGTCCGGGACAGGGAGGTCGAGAGACCCAGTACTTC.

The rearrangement joins TRBV6-5 to TRBJ2-7; maybe TRBD1 (6 bases). The CDR3 has 13 residues. Between the trimmed V and J ends, which lost 6 bases and 5 bases, there was a span of 14 bases. Germline lookup yields CDR1 MNHEY and CDR2 SVGAGI. The CDR3 spells CASRKSGDNEQYV. For the CDR3, the DNA is TGTGCCAGCAGAAAATCAGGGGATAACGAGCAGTACGTC.

Turning to this clone: One junction end disagrees with the germline gene, perhaps due to a read error. V gene TRBV11-3 combines with J gene TRBJ2-3; D not certain. The CDR3 spans 13 residues. Per the germline V gene, CDR1 is SGHNT and CDR2 is YENEEA. The CDR3: CASSLEGTETQYF. The DNA for the CDR3 is TGTGCCAGCAGCTTAGAAGGAACAGAGACGCAGTATTTT.

The J gene is TRBJ1-5, the V gene TRBV19, with TRBD1 matching 10 bases. The CDR3 extends over 16 amino acids. Looked up from germline, CDR1 is LNHDA and CDR2 is SQIVND (reference sequence). J was trimmed by 9 bases and V by 8 bases; bases with no gene match: 16. Here the CDR3 reads CASSPGTGESFGPQHF. The CDR3 coding sequence is TGTGCCAGTTCTCCCGGGACAGGGGAGTCATTTGGGCCCCAGCATTTT. The full variable domain, completed using reference TRBV19 and TRBJ1-5, is DGGITQSPKYLFRKEGQNVTLSCEQNLNHDAMYWYRQDPGQGLRLIYYSQIVNDFQKGDIAEGYSVSREKKESFPLTVTSAQKNPTAFYLCASSPGTGESFGPQHFGDGTRLSIL.

The table lists this clone with many counts. The V gene is TRBV7-2, the J gene TRBJ2-2; 8 nucleotides match TRBD1. The CDR3 is 15 residues long. J was trimmed by 6 bases and V by 5 bases; bases with no gene match: 8. Germline V gene lookup returns CDR1 SGHTA and CDR2 FQGNSA. CDR3 coding DNA: TGTGCCAGCAGCCCCCGGACAGGGCACGCCGGGGAGCTGTTTTTT. This encodes CASSPRTGHAGELFF.

This chain links TRBV7-2 with TRBJ2-5; D unclear. The CDR3 extends over 12 amino acids. V lost 5 bases and J lost 5, with 9 bases in between. Germline lookup yields CDR1 SGHTA and CDR2 FQGNSA. CDR3 coding DNA: TGTGCCAGCAGCCCAAATGAGGAGACCCAGTACTTC. Translating gives CASSPNEETQYF.

The V call is TRBV29-1, the J call TRBJ2-2; D possibly corresponds to TRBD1 (6 bases). In germline, CDR1 is SQVTM, CDR2 ANQGSEA. CDR3 size: 13 residues. V lost 1 base and J 8 bases, leaving 11 bases between the germline ends. CDR3 loop: CSVEVMGAGELFF. The CDR3 bases are TGCAGCGTTGAAGTGATGGGGGCTGGGGAGCTGTTTTTT.

The chain links TRBV4-3 to TRBJ1-2, with D possibly being TRBD1 (5 bases). The germline V gene has CDR1 LGHNA and CDR2 YSLEER. Trimming pared 5 bases from V and 4 bases from J, leaving 11 bases between. The CDR3 totals 13 residues. This chain's CDR3 is CASSDSKGYGYTF. In DNA, the CDR3 is TGCGCCAGCAGCGACAGTAAGGGCTATGGCTACACCTTC.

This chain's CDR3 is CASSYQAGGGDTQYF. CDR3 nucleotide sequence: TGTGCCAGCAGTTATCAGGCGGGGGGCGGAGATACGCAGTATTTT. The chain recombines TRBV6-2 or TRBV6-3 with TRBJ2-3; 8 positions agree with TRBD2. This CDR3 has 15 amino acids. V dropped 3 bases and J dropped 5; count of bases not matched to a gene: 7. CDR1 MNHEY and CDR2 SVGEGT come from the germline V gene.

This sequence joins TRBV25-1 and TRBJ1-1; D is possibly TRBD1 (6 bases). CDR3 length equals 14 residues. Germline CDR1 is MGHDK and CDR2 is SYGVNS. With 6 bases removed from V and 2 bases from J, the gap between germline ends came to 13 bases. The CDR3 here is CASRGGAENTEAFF. In DNA, the CDR3 is TGTGCCAGCAGAGGGGGGGCCGAAAACACTGAAGCTTTCTTT.

The genes are TRBV5-5 and TRBJ1-1; D unclear. Germline CDR1 is SGHKS and CDR2 is YYEKEE (reference sequence). V was trimmed by 0 bases and J by 4 bases, leaving 16 bases between them. The CDR3 loop spans 16 amino acids. CDR3 DNA sequence: TGTGCCAGCAGCTTGGATATACGGGTTTTCGGCACTGAAGCTTTCTTT. Translating it yields CASSLDIRVFGTEAFF. Based on the CDR3 plus reference TRBV5-5 and TRBJ1-1, the full variable domain is DAGVTQSPTHLIKTRGQQVTLRCSPISGHKSVSWYQQVLGQGPQFIFQYYEKEERGRGNFPDRFSARQFPNYSSELNVNALLLGDSALYLCASSLDIRVFGTEAFFGQGTRLTVV.